This entry lists 13 T cell receptor beta chains sequenced from one sample in a study of cytomegalovirus exposure and HLA in healthy donors (TCRdb year 2017). Libraries were constructed by the immunoSEQ multiplex PCR assay. For the multiplex PCR, a mixture combining 60 forward primers for TCR Vbeta segments and 13 reverse primers for TCR Jbeta segments was used. Imported from immuneACCESS, the table was reduced by TCRdb to in-frame sequences with V and J called. These copies leave out some clones; in studies compared against another copy, an unresolved V gene accounts for under half, and the cause of the remainder is not known. This sample is represented by approximately 140,000 clones; over 60% of them were singletons. The ten largest clonotypes hold approximately 1.6% of the sample. Sequenced input: PBMCs. The receptors originated from a woman aged 18-29 years in good health and CMV-seronegative.

This clone has only one observation. The chain employs TRBV5-5 and TRBJ2-1; a possible D gene is TRBD1 (5 bases). Looked up from germline, CDR1 is SGHKS and CDR2 is YYEKEE (reference sequence). V lost 4 bases and J lost 5, with 7 bases in between. This CDR3 spans 12 amino acids. The CDR3, as DNA: TGTGCCAGCAGCCCCAGGGACAATGAGCAGTTCTTC. It is translated as CASSPRDNEQFF.

This clone is a singleton in its sample. This sequence joins TRBV19 and TRBJ1-6; D is uncertain. With 6 bases removed from V and 7 bases from J, the gap between germline ends came to 13 bases. The germline V gene encodes CDR1 LNHDA and CDR2 SQIVND (reference sequence). CDR3 length: 14 amino acids. The CDR3 sequence is CASSTILENSPLHF. The CDR3 nucleotides read TGTGCCAGTAGCACGATATTGGAGAATTCACCCCTCCACTTT. The full variable domain, completed using reference TRBV19 and TRBJ1-6, is DGGITQSPKYLFRKEGQNVTLSCEQNLNHDAMYWYRQDPGQGLRLIYYSQIVNDFQKGDIAEGYSVSREKKESFPLTVTSAQKNPTAFYLCASSTILENSPLHFGNGTRLTVT.

This clone was observed a handful of times. The rearrangement links TRBV28 to TRBJ2-7; possibly TRBD2 for D (7 bases). V shed 7 bases and J shed 4 bases, with 14 bases lying between them. Germline V gene lookup returns CDR1 MDHEN and CDR2 SYDVKM. This CDR3 contains 13 residues. CDR3 residues: CASKGGGRYEQYF. The CDR3 DNA sequence: TGTGCCAGCAAAGGGGGGGGCAGGTACGAGCAGTACTTC.

CDR3 protein: CASSLGANGETQYF. The CDR3 DNA is TGTGCCAGCAGCTTAGGGGCTAACGGAGAGACCCAGTACTTC. The J gene is TRBJ2-5, the V gene TRBV11-3; no reliable D call. Trimming shortened V by 1 base and J by 4 bases, and 10 bases separated the two germline ends. Germline assignment: CDR1 SGHNT and CDR2 YENEEA. The CDR3 has 14 amino acids.

The chain links TRBV6-1 to TRBJ2-7; possibly TRBD2 for D (5 bases). This CDR3 contains 16 residues. CDR1 is MNHNS, CDR2 SASEGT, per germline. V was pared by 4 bases and J by 0 bases, with 16 bases between. The CDR3 nucleotides read TGTGCCAGCAGTGGCACCGAGGGTAGTGGCTCCTACGAGCAGTACGTC. Translating gives CASSGTEGSGSYEQYV.

J is TRBJ1-6 and V is TRBV7-6; D is unclear. CDR1 SGHVS and CDR2 FNYEAQ come from the germline V gene. Trimming removed 5 bases from V and 7 bases from J, with 21 bases in between. The CDR3 is 17 amino acids. The CDR3 spells CASSPTSRHGRNSPLHF. CDR3 sequence (DNA): TGTGCCAGCAGCCCCACGAGCCGACACGGTCGAAATTCACCCCTCCACTTT. Full variable domain (missing parts from reference TRBV7-6 and TRBJ1-6): GAGVSQSPRYKVTKRGQDVALRCDPISGHVSLYWYRQALGQGPEFLTYFNYEAQQDKSGLPNDRFSAERPEGSISTLTIQRTEQRDSAMYRCASSPTSRHGRNSPLHFGNGTRLTVT.

The sample holds one count of this clone. This rearrangement joins TRBV4-3 to TRBJ1-2; TRBD1 agrees at 8 bases. The ends lost 3 bases at V and 3 bases at J; junction bases unmatched: 6. The germline V gene has CDR1 LGHNA and CDR2 YSLEER. The length of the CDR3 is 15 residues. In DNA, the CDR3 is TGCGCCAGCAGCCATCGGACGGGACAGGACTATGGCTACACCTTC. Its translation: CASSHRTGQDYGYTF.

The chain combines TRBV5-4 with TRBJ2-7; perhaps TRBD2 as D (6 bases). With 4 bases removed from V and 4 bases from J, the gap between germline ends came to 15 bases. Germline CDR1 reads SGHNT; CDR2 reads YYREEE (reference sequence). This CDR3 has 14 amino acids. This chain's CDR3 is CASSPEGRVYEQYV. The CDR3 DNA follows: TGTGCCAGCAGCCCGGAGGGCCGGGTATACGAGCAGTACGTC.

This chain links TRBV6-1 with TRBJ1-3; D might be TRBD1 (5 bases). Deletions cut 6 bases from V and 4 bases from J, with 13 bases between. The CDR3 sequence is 14 residues long. Germline V lookup: CDR1 MNHNS, CDR2 SASEGT. CDR3 DNA: TGTGCCAGCAGGGATAGGGGTGGCGGAAACACCATATATTTT. Its translation is CASRDRGGGNTIYF.

This chain uses TRBV5-8 with TRBJ2-7; 9 nucleotides align to TRBD1. Germline assignment: CDR1 SGHTS and CDR2 YDEGEE. The length of the CDR3 is 15 residues. V trimming: 9 bases; J trimming: 0 bases; junction bases outside the gene matches: 10. For the CDR3, the DNA is TGTGCCACCGTCTTGGGACAGGGAATCTCCTACGAGCAGTACTTC. This codes for CATVLGQGISYEQYF.

The chain has TRBV18 and TRBJ2-7, with 10 bases lining up with TRBD1. CDR3 size: 16 residues. CDR1 KGHSH and CDR2 LQKENI come from the germline V gene. Germline trimming cut 3 bases from V and 2 bases from J; bases unmatched to any gene: 7. DNA for the CDR3: TGTGCCAGCTCACCCGAAGGGACAGGGGCTGCCTACGAGCAGTACTTC. The encoded protein is CASSPEGTGAAYEQYF.

This chain connects TRBV27 to TRBJ1-5, with D perhaps matching TRBD1 (6 bases). V shed 4 bases and J shed 0 bases, with 13 bases lying between them. The CDR3 totals 16 residues. Germline CDR1 reads MNHEY; CDR2 reads SMNVEV (reference sequence). The CDR3 loop is CASSSLTGYSNQPQHF. Here the CDR3 DNA reads TGTGCCAGCAGTTCCCTCACAGGGTATAGCAATCAGCCCCAGCATTTT.

This clone was seen a handful of times. The chain has TRBV10-2 and TRBJ2-1; 7 nucleotides align to TRBD2. Germline V gene lookup returns CDR1 WSHSY and CDR2 SAAADI. The CDR3 length is 15 residues. V lost 4 bases and J lost 2; bases outside the gene matches: 5. CDR3 DNA sequence: TGCGCCAGCAGTGGGGAGCTAGCGGCCTACAATGAGCAGTTCTTC. Amino acids: CASSGELAAYNEQFF.